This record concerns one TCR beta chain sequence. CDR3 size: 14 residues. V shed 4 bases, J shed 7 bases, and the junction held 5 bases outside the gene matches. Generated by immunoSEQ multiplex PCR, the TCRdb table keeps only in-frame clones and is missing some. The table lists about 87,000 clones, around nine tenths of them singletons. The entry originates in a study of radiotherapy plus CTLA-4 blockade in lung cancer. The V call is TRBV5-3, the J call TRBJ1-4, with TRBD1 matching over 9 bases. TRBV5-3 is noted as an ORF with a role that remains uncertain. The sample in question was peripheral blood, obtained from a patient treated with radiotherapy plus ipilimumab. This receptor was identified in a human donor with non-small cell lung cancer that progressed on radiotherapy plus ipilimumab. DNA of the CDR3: TGTGCCAGAAGCACCCACAGGGGGCCTGAAAAACTGTTTTTT. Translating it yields CARSTHRGPEKLFF.